This entry lists 32 T cell receptor beta chains sequenced from one sample in a study of blood T cell repertoires in COVID-19. TCRdb keeps only in-frame clones here, not all; method: immunoSEQ multiplex PCR. The table lists about 66,000 clones, approximately 86% of them singletons. Sequencing was done on a sample of peripheral blood. All receptors come from a man in his fifties with active COVID-19.

The chain uses TRBV6-5 and TRBJ1-5; a weak D match, TRBD1 (5 bases). V was cut by 7 bases and J by 3 bases, with 13 bases left in between. The CDR3 runs 14 residues. The V gene's germline CDR1 is MNHEY and CDR2 SVGAGI. The CDR3: CASTQGANNQPQHF. CDR3 DNA: TGTGCCAGCACCCAGGGCGCAAACAATCAGCCCCAGCATTTT.

This chain links TRBV27 with TRBJ1-3; TRBD1 aligns across 7 bases. This CDR3 is built from 14 residues. The V gene's germline CDR1 is MNHEY and CDR2 SMNVEV (reference sequence). The junction had 5 bases not matched to a gene; V was cut back by 5 bases and J by 4 bases. The DNA for the CDR3 is TGTGCCAGCAGTCTGACAGGGCAAGGAAACACCATATATTTT. Translated: CASSLTGQGNTIYF.

The chain employs TRBV5-8 and TRBJ1-4; D may be TRBD1 (6 bases). This CDR3 comprises 14 residues. Germline V gives CDR1 SGHTS, CDR2 YDEGEE. The germline V and J ends were trimmed by 5 bases and 6 bases, with 14 bases remaining between them. CDR3 DNA: TGTGCCAGCAGTTTACAGGGATTTGATGAAAAACTGTTTTTT. This translates into CASSLQGFDEKLFF.

The chain uses TRBV18 and TRBJ2-7; 13 nucleotides align to TRBD2. This CDR3 spans 18 amino acids. CDR1 and CDR2 (germline): KGHSH, LQKENI. With V trimmed by 2 bases and J by 6 bases, 13 bases remained unmatched. For the CDR3, the DNA is TGTGCCAGCTCACCAGGGGCAGGGGGGACTAGCGGGATTGGCGAGCAGTACGTC. This gives the protein CASSPGAGGTSGIGEQYV.

This clone has a handful of counts. The rearrangement joins TRBV11-3 to TRBJ1-2; TRBD1 matches at 7 bases. CDR1 is SGHNT and CDR2 is YENEEA in the germline V gene. The V and J ends lost 5 bases and 8 bases, in that order; junction bases with no gene match: 8. CDR3 size: 13 residues. The CDR3 coding sequence is TGTGCCAGCAGCAATGACAGGGCTCGCGGCTACACCTTC. Translating gives CASSNDRARGYTF.

This chain links TRBV5-6 with TRBJ2-2; 7 bases agree with TRBD2. This CDR3 region has 16 residues. Losses at the gene ends were 3 bases for V and 3 bases for J; bases not matched to a gene: 8. CDR1 SGHDT and CDR2 YYEEEE come from the germline V gene. DNA of the CDR3: TGTGCCAGCAGCTACGTGGGAGGGGCCTACACCGGGGAGCTGTTTTTT. Translated: CASSYVGGAYTGELFF.

The chain uses TRBV24-1 and TRBJ1-5, with 9 bases matching TRBD1. J gave up 4 bases and V 9 bases, and 6 bases lay outside the gene matches. Germline-derived CDR1 and CDR2 are KGHDR and SFDVKD. The CDR3 loop spans 14 amino acids. Here the CDR3 reads CATQQGAWNQPQHF. For the CDR3, the DNA is TGTGCCACCCAACAGGGGGCTTGGAATCAGCCCCAGCATTTT.

The J gene is TRBJ2-6, the V gene TRBV27, with D perhaps matching TRBD2 (6 bases). The CDR3 contains 17 residues. Germline V lookup: CDR1 MNHEY, CDR2 SMNVEV (reference sequence). Trimming removed 6 bases at V and 2 bases at J, with 17 bases between. CDR3 residues: CASSGGPVSAGANVLTF. The DNA of the CDR3 is TGTGCCAGCAGCGGGGGTCCAGTCTCTGCTGGGGCCAACGTCCTGACTTTC.

The chain carries TRBV6-1 and TRBJ1-1; D is uncertain. Trimming removed 1 base from V and 4 bases from J, with 13 bases in between. CDR1 is MNHNS, CDR2 SASEGT, per germline. CDR3 length equals 15 residues. DNA of the CDR3: TGTGCCAGCAGTGAAGACATGGGCTGGGTCACTGAAGCTTTCTTT. It codes for CASSEDMGWVTEAFF.

J is TRBJ2-7 and V is TRBV29-1, with D possibly TRBD2 on 5 matching bases. V was clipped by 7 bases and J by 7 bases, with 17 bases between them. This CDR3 is built from 12 residues. CDR1 and CDR2 from the germline V gene are SQVTM and ANQGSEA. The CDR3: CSAEHGTGEQYF. The DNA for the CDR3 is TGCAGCGCCGAACACGGTACGGGAGAGCAGTACTTC.

This chain links TRBV9 with TRBJ2-1; 7 nucleotides match TRBD1. The CDR3 sequence is 15 residues long. V dropped 3 bases and J dropped 4; count of bases not matched to a gene: 7. Germline loops: CDR1 SGDLS, CDR2 YYNGEE. CDR3 in DNA: TGTGCCAGCAGCGAGGGCGGACAGGAGTACAATGAGCAGTTCTTC. This sequence encodes CASSEGGQEYNEQFF.

This clone has at least ten counts. This chain links TRBV9 with TRBJ1-2; no firm D call. CDR1 is SGDLS, CDR2 YYNGEE, per germline. The CDR3 loop spans 15 amino acids. The germline V and J ends were trimmed by 3 bases and 3 bases, with 15 bases remaining between them. CDR3 sequence reads: CASSASAGGDYGYTF. In DNA form, the CDR3 reads TGTGCCAGCAGCGCCTCGGCGGGCGGCGACTATGGCTACACCTTC.

This clone was observed a single time. The V call is TRBV4-2, the J call TRBJ1-5; no firm D call. CDR1 is LGHNA and CDR2 is YNFKEQ in the germline V gene. V lost 1 base, J lost 1 base, and 14 bases lay in between. This CDR3 is built from 17 residues. The CDR3 region is CASSQGGSRVSNQPQHF. DNA of the CDR3: TGTGCCAGCAGCCAAGGAGGTAGCCGGGTGAGCAATCAGCCCCAGCATTTT.

This chain joins TRBV19 and TRBJ1-5; D is unresolved. The V end lost 5 bases, the J end lost 0 bases, and 8 bases lay between the germline ends. Looked up from germline, CDR1 is LNHDA and CDR2 is SQIVND (reference sequence). This CDR3 spans 14 amino acids. Here the CDR3 reads CASSSVHSNQPQHF. The CDR3 bases are TGTGCCAGTAGTTCGGTTCATAGCAATCAGCCCCAGCATTTT.

DNA for the CDR3: TGTGCCAGCAGCCCGCTGGCCAGTGCCGCCCTGTATGAGCAGTTCTTC. Its protein product is CASSPLASAALYEQFF. The J gene is TRBJ2-1, the V gene TRBV7-2, with D uncertain. The CDR3 sequence is 16 residues long. From germline, CDR1 is SGHTA and CDR2 FQGNSA. V lost 5 bases, J lost 8 bases, and 22 bases lay in between.

V is TRBV19 and J is TRBJ1-1, with 9 positions matching TRBD1. V shed 7 bases, J shed 0 bases, and the junction held 3 bases outside the gene matches. The V gene's germline CDR1 is LNHDA and CDR2 SQIVND (reference sequence). CDR3 length equals 14 residues. The CDR3 sequence is CASTGQGLNTEAFF. DNA for the CDR3: TGTGCCAGTACCGGACAGGGGCTGAACACTGAAGCTTTCTTT.

This sequence joins TRBV5-1 and TRBJ2-3; 10 bases match TRBD2. Germline V CDR1 and CDR2: SGHRS, YFSETQ. The ends lost 4 bases at V and 1 base at J; junction bases unmatched: 6. The CDR3 runs to 16 residues. This CDR3 is CASSDGGTSGTDTQYF. Written as DNA, the CDR3 is TGCGCCAGCAGCGATGGCGGGACTAGCGGCACAGATACGCAGTATTTT.

The chain combines TRBV15 with TRBJ2-1, with 11 bases fitting TRBD2. Looked up from germline, CDR1 is LNHNV and CDR2 is YYDKDF (reference sequence). Trimming removed 3 bases from V and 7 bases from J; junction bases left unmatched: 14. The CDR3 has 18 amino acids. CDR3: CATSRGSKLAGDHNEQFF. CDR3 DNA: TGTGCCACCAGCAGGGGTTCGAAACTAGCGGGGGACCATAATGAGCAGTTCTTC.

The chain uses TRBV7-2 and TRBJ1-5, with no clear D. Germline CDR1 is SGHTA and CDR2 is FQGNSA. This CDR3 has 14 residues. Trimming pared 3 bases from V and 0 bases from J, leaving 6 bases between. The CDR3 DNA reads TGTGCCAGCAGCTTTACTAATAGCAATCAGCCCCAGCATTTT. It encodes CASSFTNSNQPQHF.

This rearrangement joins TRBV3-1 (or the pseudogene TRBV3-2) to TRBJ2-3; D may be TRBD2 (6 bases). The CDR3 loop spans 13 amino acids. The V gene lost 3 bases and the J gene lost 4 bases, with 8 bases spanning the gap. Germline V gene data show CDR1 as LGHDT and CDR2 as YNNKEL (reference sequence). CDR3 in amino acids: CASSQGEADTQYF. The CDR3 region has the DNA TGTGCCAGCAGCCAGGGGGAGGCAGATACGCAGTATTTT.

The chain employs TRBV6-8 and TRBJ2-7, with 11 nucleotides matching TRBD2. V trimming: 0 bases; J trimming: 3 bases; junction bases outside the gene matches: 10. Germline lookup yields CDR1 MNHGY and CDR2 SAAAGT. The CDR3 extends over 18 amino acids. This chain's CDR3 is CASSYSGALAGGIYEQYV. CDR3 in DNA: TGTGCCAGCAGTTACTCCGGGGCCCTAGCGGGGGGAATCTACGAGCAGTACGTC.

V and J are TRBV19 and TRBJ2-5; possibly TRBD1 for D (7 bases). The CDR3 runs 13 residues. In germline, CDR1 is LNHDA, CDR2 SQIVND (reference sequence). V lost 3 bases, J lost 5 bases, and 10 bases lay in between. CDR3 protein: CASSIAGGETQYF. Written as DNA, the CDR3 is TGTGCCAGTAGTATCGCAGGGGGGGAGACCCAGTACTTC.

This clone was detected only a few times. The CDR3 protein is CASSPTDRSGNSPLHF. CDR3 nucleotide sequence: TGTGCCAGCTCACCTACGGACAGGTCGGGGAATTCACCCCTCCACTTT. The rearrangement joins TRBV18 to TRBJ1-6; 7 bases agree with TRBD1. V trimming: 3 bases; J trimming: 7 bases; junction bases outside the gene matches: 9. CDR1 and CDR2 (germline): KGHSH, LQKENI. This CDR3 is 16 amino acids long.

The chain combines TRBV27 with TRBJ2-7; perhaps TRBD2 as D (5 bases). With 1 base removed from V and 3 bases from J, the gap between germline ends came to 10 bases. The CDR3 consists of 14 residues. Germline values: CDR1 MNHEY, CDR2 SMNVEV (reference sequence). The CDR3 nucleotides are TGTGCCAGCAGTTTATTGGCGGGTAACTACGAGCAGTACTTC. It specifies CASSLLAGNYEQYF.

This chain connects TRBV3-1 (or the pseudogene TRBV3-2) to TRBJ2-2; 10 nucleotides align to TRBD2. The CDR3 has 16 amino acids. In germline, CDR1 is LGHDT, CDR2 YNNKEL (reference sequence). V dropped 2 bases and J dropped 6; count of bases not matched to a gene: 6. The CDR3 nucleotides are TGTGCCAGCAGCCAAAGCGGGAGGGGGTTTTCCGGGGAGCTGTTTTTT. Protein sequence: CASSQSGRGFSGELFF.

CDR3 DNA: TGTGCCAGCTCCCCCACAGGGGGCGAGGCTGAAGCTTTCTTT. Translated: CASSPTGGEAEAFF. The chain carries TRBV18 and TRBJ1-1; 9 nucleotides line up with TRBD1. Germline V gene data show CDR1 as KGHSH and CDR2 as LQKENI. CDR3 length: 14 amino acids. After removal of 6 bases from V and 6 bases from J, the junction contained 8 bases not matched to a gene.

The rearrangement uses TRBV19 and TRBJ2-1, with 9 bases lining up with TRBD2. This CDR3 is built from 15 residues. The J segment lost 9 bases and the V segment lost 3 bases, leaving 9 bases of the junction unmatched. The V gene's germline CDR1 is LNHDA and CDR2 SQIVND (reference sequence). CDR3 region: CASSMFLAGKREQFF. The CDR3 DNA follows: TGTGCCAGTAGTATGTTTCTAGCGGGAAAGCGTGAGCAGTTCTTC.

The gene calls are TRBV5-6 and TRBJ2-1; 8 bases match TRBD1. CDR1 and CDR2 (germline): SGHDT, YYEEEE. The trim removed 4 bases at V and 0 bases at J, leaving 3 bases unmatched. CDR3 length equals 15 residues. CDR3 DNA sequence: TGTGCCAGCAGCGCACAGGGGGGCTCCTACAATGAGCAGTTCTTC. Translation: CASSAQGGSYNEQFF.

V usage is TRBV6-6 and J usage is TRBJ2-1, with 7 bases lining up with TRBD2. From germline, CDR1 is MNHNY and CDR2 SVGAGI (reference sequence). The ends lost 0 bases at V and 12 bases at J; junction bases unmatched: 5. The CDR3 length is 13 residues. CDR3 in amino acids: CASSYSASGMQFF. The DNA of the CDR3 is TGTGCCAGCAGTTACTCGGCTAGCGGTATGCAGTTCTTC.

The chain recombines TRBV6-6 with TRBJ1-1; TRBD1 matches 8 bases. From germline, CDR1 is MNHNY and CDR2 SVGAGI (reference sequence). J gave up 0 bases and V 7 bases, and 4 bases lay outside the gene matches. The CDR3 runs to 14 residues. CDR3 in amino acids: CASTDRGMNTEAFF. The CDR3 DNA reads as TGTGCCAGCACCGACAGGGGTATGAACACTGAAGCTTTCTTT.

The CDR3 spells CASSRTGQGRSQYGYTF. The DNA of the CDR3 is TGTGCCAGCAGCCGTACGGGACAGGGTAGGAGCCAATATGGCTACACCTTC. The chain is built from TRBV11-2 and TRBJ1-2; the match to TRBD1 covers 9 bases. The CDR3 extends over 17 amino acids. Per the germline V gene, CDR1 is SGHAT and CDR2 is FQNNGV. J was trimmed by 5 bases and V by 5 bases; bases with no gene match: 15.

The V gene is TRBV7-9, the J gene TRBJ1-1, with D maybe TRBD1 (5 bases). Deletions cut 5 bases from V and 3 bases from J, with 13 bases between. This CDR3 is 14 amino acids long. The germline CDR1 and CDR2 sequences are SEHNR and FQNEAQ (reference sequence). CDR3 sequence: CASSLPGGDTEAFF. In nucleotides, the CDR3 is TGTGCCAGCAGCCTCCCCGGGGGGGACACTGAAGCTTTCTTT.